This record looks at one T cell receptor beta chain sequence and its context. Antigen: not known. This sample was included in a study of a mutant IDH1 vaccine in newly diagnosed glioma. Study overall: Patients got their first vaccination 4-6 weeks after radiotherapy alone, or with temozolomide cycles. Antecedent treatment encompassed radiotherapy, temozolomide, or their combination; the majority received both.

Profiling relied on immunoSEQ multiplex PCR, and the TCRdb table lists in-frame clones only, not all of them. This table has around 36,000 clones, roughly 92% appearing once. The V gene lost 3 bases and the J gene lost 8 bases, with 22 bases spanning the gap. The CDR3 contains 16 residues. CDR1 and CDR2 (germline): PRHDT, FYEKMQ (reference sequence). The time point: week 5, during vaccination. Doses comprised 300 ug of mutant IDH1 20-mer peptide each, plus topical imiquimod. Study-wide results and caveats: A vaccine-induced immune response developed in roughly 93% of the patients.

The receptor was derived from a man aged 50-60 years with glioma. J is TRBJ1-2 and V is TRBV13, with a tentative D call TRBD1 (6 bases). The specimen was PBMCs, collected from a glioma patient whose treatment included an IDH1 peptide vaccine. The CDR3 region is CASSFQPRGGAGGYTF. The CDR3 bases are TGTGCCAGCAGCTTCCAACCGCGTGGGGGCGCGGGCGGCTACACCTTC.